This T cell receptor beta chain was sequenced in a study of T cells in Graves' hyperthyroidism and ophthalmopathy. At the level of the study: The blood sample was taken at first diagnosis, before treatment began.

RNA transcripts yielded amplified TCR beta CDR3 regions. During a first-round RT-PCR of the TCR CDR3, the HTBI primer set was used. TCRdb redid the calling of the multiplex PCR reads with MiXCR, one entry per CDR3 protein. The sample lists hundreds of thousands of distinct CDR3 sequences, roughly 21% seen once, with over 45% in the top ten. Germline CDR1 reads DFQATT; CDR2 reads SNEGSKA (reference sequence). The trim removed 3 bases at V and 5 bases at J, leaving 5 bases unmatched. This CDR3 is 13 amino acids long. Notes on the study in general: The authors' 13 V-J model separated ophthalmopathy from stable hyperthyroidism.

The sample holds many counts of this clonotype. The antigen is not known. Thyroid ultrasound and orbital computed tomography, with clinical symptoms and serum thyroxine and TRAb, informed diagnoses. Fresh peripheral blood, 10 ml, yielded the PBMCs. The receptor's source is a man aged 40-49 years with Graves' ophthalmopathy. V gene TRBV20-1 combines with J gene TRBJ1-1; 8 bases are a match to TRBD1. The sequencing input was blood. The CDR3 spells CSARDREWTEAFF. DNA for the CDR3: TGCAGTGCTAGGGACAGGGAGTGGACTGAAGCTTTCTTT.